The rows below give T cell receptor beta chains drawn from one sample of a study of cytomegalovirus exposure and HLA in healthy donors. This table comes from immunoSEQ multiplex PCR, and its TCRdb copy is limited to in-frame clones, with some not included. Of just under 95,000 clones in the sample, 70% to 85% are singletons; the top ten hold about 9.4%. Sequencing was carried out using PBMCs. The receptors here all came from a human donor in good health. Each CDR3 is given with its conserved first and last residue. The D gene is left open where the match is weak. Some rows mark clone size as missing; the rest say once, few, many or name a class of expanded clone.

CDR3nt | CDR3aa | d_gene | v_gene | abundance | j_gene
TGTGCCAGCTCACAGGAGGTTCCTTCGAACACCGGGGAGCTGTTTTTT | CASSQEVPSNTGELFF | NA | TRBV18 | NA | TRBJ2-2
TGTGCCAGCAGTCTGGGGCTTGCGAATGAGCAGTTCTTC | CASSLGLANEQFF | NA | TRBV7-8 | once | TRBJ2-1
TGCGCCAGCAGCCAAGGAGGCCGGGACTCCTACGAGCAGTACTTC | CASSQGGRDSYEQYF | NA | TRBV4-3 | NA | TRBJ2-7
TGCAGCGCTTTCCGACTAGCGGGGGGGTCACGAGGGACCACAGATACGCAGTATTTT | CSAFRLAGGSRGTTDTQYF | TRBD2 | TRBV29-1 | once | TRBJ2-3
TGCAGCGTCGCGATGTTGGCGGGAGCGGGGGAGCAGTACTTC | CSVAMLAGAGEQYF | TRBD2 | TRBV29-1 | NA | TRBJ2-7
TGTGCCAGCAGTTGGGACAGCGGAAACACCATATATTTT | CASSWDSGNTIYF | TRBD1 | TRBV6-6 | NA | TRBJ1-3
TGTGCTAGTGGGAAAAGGAGGGGATCTGGAAACACCATATATTTT | CASGKRRGSGNTIYF | NA | TRBV12-5 | few | TRBJ1-3
TGTGCCAGCAGACAGGGGGCCACCTACGAGCAGTACTTC | CASRQGATYEQYF | TRBD1 | TRBV6-5 | NA | TRBJ2-7
TGTGCCAGTCGGGGACAGTCCTACGAGCAGTACTTC | CASRGQSYEQYF | TRBD1 | TRBV27 | once | TRBJ2-7
TGTGCCAGCAGCCAAGGACTGGGCTACGAGCAGTACTTC | CASSQGLGYEQYF | NA | TRBV4-2 | NA | TRBJ2-7
TGCGCCAGCAGACTACAGGACATTTCCTACGAGCAGTACTTC | CASRLQDISYEQYF | NA | TRBV5-1 | NA | TRBJ2-7
TGTGCCAGCAGTAGCGCCGGGGAGCTGTTTTTT | CASSSAGELFF | NA | TRBV27 | NA | TRBJ2-2
TGCAGCGTCCCCGAGGGAGGGATACAAGAGACCCAGTACTTC | CSVPEGGIQETQYF | TRBD2 | TRBV29-1 | NA | TRBJ2-5
TGTGCCAGCAGTGTCACAGGGTATCACTCCTATAATTCACCCCTCCACTTT | CASSVTGYHSYNSPLHF | NA | TRBV6-1 | few | TRBJ1-6
TGTGCCAGCGGAACTAGCGGCGCTCTTCATGAGCAGTTCTTC | CASGTSGALHEQFF | TRBD2 | TRBV7-2 | NA | TRBJ2-1
TGCGCCAGCAGGGGACCCGACAGGGGGCTGTATGGCTACACCTTC | CASRGPDRGLYGYTF | TRBD1 | TRBV10-1 | once | TRBJ1-2
TGTGCCAGCAGCGGAACTAGATTGGAGACCCAGTACTTC | CASSGTRLETQYF | NA | TRBV9 | NA | TRBJ2-5
TGTGCCACTCTGTCACACAGAGGGTGGTATGAAGCTTTCTTT | CATLSHRGWYEAFF | NA | TRBV19 | once | TRBJ1-1
TGTGCCAGCAGTTACTCGAGGGCCGCGAGGTCCCTGTTCTTC | CASSYSRAARSLFF | NA | TRBV6-5 | NA | TRBJ2-1
TGTGCCAGCAGTTTCCAAGGAGGGAACACTGAAGCTTTCTTT | CASSFQGGNTEAFF | NA | TRBV7-2 | few | TRBJ1-1
TGCAGCGGACGACAGGGATCAGAGACCCAGTACTTC | CSGRQGSETQYF | TRBD1 | TRBV29-1 | NA | TRBJ2-5
TGTGCCAGCAGTCTTGGACAGTATGCAACTAATGAAAAACTGTTTTTT | CASSLGQYATNEKLFF | NA | TRBV5-4 | NA | TRBJ1-4
TGCGCCAGCAGCTTGGGGTTTGGGCGAGAGACCCAGTACTTC | CASSLGFGRETQYF | NA | TRBV5-1 | NA | TRBJ2-5
TGTGCCAGCAGCCGAGCCGCAGGGGTCGATGAGCAGTTCTTC | CASSRAAGVDEQFF | NA | TRBV16 | NA | TRBJ2-1
TGTGCCAGTGGACCCCAGGGAGAGACCCAGTACTTC | CASGPQGETQYF | NA | TRBV6-1 | once | TRBJ2-5
TGTGCCAGCAGTTTTCCCGGGACTAGCGGTCACAATGAGCAGTTCTTC | CASSFPGTSGHNEQFF | TRBD2 | TRBV28 | NA | TRBJ2-1
TGTGCCAGCAGCGTCAGGGTCCATGAGCAGTTCTTC | CASSVRVHEQFF | NA | TRBV7-6 | NA | TRBJ2-1
TGTGCCAGCAGCTCCGACAGGGGCTTCTACGAGCAGTACTTC | CASSSDRGFYEQYF | TRBD1 | TRBV7-9 | NA | TRBJ2-7
TGCGCCAGCAGCTTGTCTTGGGGAGGGGAGACCCAGTACTTC | CASSLSWGGETQYF | TRBD2 | TRBV5-1 | NA | TRBJ2-5
TGTGCCAGCAGCGCTCCCCCCCCTAACTATGGCTACACCTTC | CASSAPPPNYGYTF | NA | TRBV9 | NA | TRBJ1-2
TGTGCCAGCAGCTTCCAGGGGGCCCCTGAAGCTTTCTTT | CASSFQGAPEAFF | TRBD1 | TRBV7-2 | NA | TRBJ1-1
TGCGCCAGCAGCGGAGGACAGGGCCTTGGCGCTGAAGCTTTCTTT | CASSGGQGLGAEAFF | TRBD1 | TRBV5-1 | NA | TRBJ1-1
TGTGCCAGCTCACCAGGGGACAGGGGCCTGTTTTTT | CASSPGDRGLFF | TRBD1 | TRBV18 | few | TRBJ1-4
TGTGCCAGCTCACCACGGCTAGCGGGAGACACCGGGGAGCTGTTTTTT | CASSPRLAGDTGELFF | TRBD2 | TRBV18 | NA | TRBJ2-2
TGTGCCAGCAGTGAAGCCAGGAGACTAGCGGGTCCATTTTTCTACGAGCAGTACTTC | CASSEARRLAGPFFYEQYF | TRBD2 | TRBV6-1 | NA | TRBJ2-7
TGCGCCAGCAGCCAAGCATTGGTGGCGGGAGAAGTAGTAACCGGGGAGCTGTTTTTT | CASSQALVAGEVVTGELFF | TRBD2 | TRBV4-3 | few | TRBJ2-2
TGTGCCAGCAGTTTACAGGACTATGGCTACACCTTC | CASSLQDYGYTF | NA | TRBV28 | NA | TRBJ1-2
TGTGCCAGCAGCCCGGACAGTACTGGCTATGGCTACACCTTC | CASSPDSTGYGYTF | NA | TRBV7-2 | NA | TRBJ1-2
TGTGCCACCAGCAGAGATATAGCAGATACGCAGTATTTT | CATSRDIADTQYF | NA | TRBV15 | NA | TRBJ2-3
TGTGCCACCCGCGAGGGTCTCGGCTACACCTTC | CATREGLGYTF | NA | TRBV15 | NA | TRBJ1-2
TGTGCCAGCAGGCTAGGACTGAGCACAGATACGCAGTATTTT | CASRLGLSTDTQYF | NA | TRBV27 | NA | TRBJ2-3
TGTGCCAGCAGCTTGGCTAGCGGGGGAATAACAGATACGCAGTATTTT | CASSLASGGITDTQYF | TRBD2 | TRBV5-4 | NA | TRBJ2-3
TGTGCCAGCAGCTACAGCGGGGCCCGGGGAGATACGCAGTATTTT | CASSYSGARGDTQYF | TRBD2 | TRBV7-2 | NA | TRBJ2-3
TGTGCCAGCAGCTCCACATCTGTAAACAATGAGCAGTTCTTC | CASSSTSVNNEQFF | NA | TRBV25-1 | NA | TRBJ2-1
TGCGCCAGCAGCCAAGATCCCGCGGGGGGAAACACCGGGGAGCTGTTTTTT | CASSQDPAGGNTGELFF | TRBD2 | TRBV4-3 | NA | TRBJ2-2
TGCGCCAGCAGCTTGGGGGGGCAGGGAGATACGCAGTATTTT | CASSLGGQGDTQYF | NA | TRBV5-1 | NA | TRBJ2-3
TGTGCCAGCAGTCTGGGGCAGGGGGGAGAGACCCAGTACTTC | CASSLGQGGETQYF | NA | TRBV28 | NA | TRBJ2-5
TGTGCCAGCAGTCAGGGGGCTGAAGCTTTCTTT | CASSQGAEAFF | TRBD1 | TRBV6-5 | NA | TRBJ1-1
TGTGCCAGCAGCTTAGCGATAGCTGGAAACACCATATATTTT | CASSLAIAGNTIYF | NA | TRBV7-2 | NA | TRBJ1-3
TGTGCCAGCTCACCGGGACAGGGGGCGAACACTGAAGCTTTCTTT | CASSPGQGANTEAFF | TRBD1 | TRBV18 | NA | TRBJ1-1
TGTGCCAGCAGTTCGGGACAGCATAATTCACCCCTCCACTTT | CASSSGQHNSPLHF | TRBD1 | TRBV27 | NA | TRBJ1-6
TGTGCCAGCAGCTTGTACAGGGGAACGAACACTGAAGCTTTCTTT | CASSLYRGTNTEAFF | TRBD1 | TRBV7-9 | NA | TRBJ1-1
TGTGCCAGCAGCTCTACGGGACAGCGCGGGTACACCGGGGAGCTGTTTTTT | CASSSTGQRGYTGELFF | NA | TRBV12-1 | NA | TRBJ2-2